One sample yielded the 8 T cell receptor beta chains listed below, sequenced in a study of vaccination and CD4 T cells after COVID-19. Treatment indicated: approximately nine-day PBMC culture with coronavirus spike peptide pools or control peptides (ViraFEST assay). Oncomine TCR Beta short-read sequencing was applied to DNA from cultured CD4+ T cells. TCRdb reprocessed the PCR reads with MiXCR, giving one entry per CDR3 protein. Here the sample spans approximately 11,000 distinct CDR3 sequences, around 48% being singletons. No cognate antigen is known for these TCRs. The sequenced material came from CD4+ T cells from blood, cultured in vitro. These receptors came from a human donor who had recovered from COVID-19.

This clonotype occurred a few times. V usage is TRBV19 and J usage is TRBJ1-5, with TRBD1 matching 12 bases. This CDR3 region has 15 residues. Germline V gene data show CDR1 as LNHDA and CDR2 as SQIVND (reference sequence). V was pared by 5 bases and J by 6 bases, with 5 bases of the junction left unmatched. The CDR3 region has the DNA TGTGCCAGTAGTTGGGGACAGGGGGCGGTTCAGCCCCAGCATTTT. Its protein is CASSWGQGAVQPQHF.

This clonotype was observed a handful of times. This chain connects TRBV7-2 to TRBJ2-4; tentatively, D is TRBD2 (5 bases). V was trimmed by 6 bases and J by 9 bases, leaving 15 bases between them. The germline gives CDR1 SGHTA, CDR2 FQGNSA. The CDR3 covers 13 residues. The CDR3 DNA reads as TGTGCCAGCAGTTTGCTAGGAGGAGGCATTCAGTACTTC. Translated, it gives CASSLLGGGIQYF.

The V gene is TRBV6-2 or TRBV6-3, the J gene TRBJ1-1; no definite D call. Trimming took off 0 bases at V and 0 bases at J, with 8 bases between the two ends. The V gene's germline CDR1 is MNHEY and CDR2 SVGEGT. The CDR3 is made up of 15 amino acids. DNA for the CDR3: TGTGCCAGCAGTTACTCGTCGGCCCTGAACACTGAAGCTTTCTTT. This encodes CASSYSSALNTEAFF.

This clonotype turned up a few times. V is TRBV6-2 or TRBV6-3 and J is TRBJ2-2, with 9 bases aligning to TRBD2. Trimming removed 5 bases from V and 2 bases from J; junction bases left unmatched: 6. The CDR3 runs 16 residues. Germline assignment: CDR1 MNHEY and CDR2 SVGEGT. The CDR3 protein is CASSNPLAGNTGELFF. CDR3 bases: TGTGCCAGCAGTAACCCACTAGCGGGCAACACCGGGGAGCTGTTTTTT.

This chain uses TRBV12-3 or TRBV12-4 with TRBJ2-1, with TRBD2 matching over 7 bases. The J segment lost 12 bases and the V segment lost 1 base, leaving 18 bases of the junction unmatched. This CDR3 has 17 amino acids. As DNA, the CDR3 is TGTGCCAGCAGTTTAGGAGTGGGGCGGGAGATTTCCGGGGGGCAGTTCTTC. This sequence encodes CASSLGVGREISGGQFF.

CDR3 residues: CASSYPSGGLGETQYF. The CDR3 DNA reads TGTGCCAGCAGTTACCCGTCGGGGGGGTTAGGAGAGACCCAGTACTTC. This chain connects TRBV6-2 or TRBV6-3 to TRBJ2-5; 8 nucleotides align to TRBD2. Germline trimming cut 2 bases from V and 4 bases from J; bases unmatched to any gene: 9. The CDR3 contains 16 residues. The germline V gene encodes CDR1 MNHEY and CDR2 SVGEGT.

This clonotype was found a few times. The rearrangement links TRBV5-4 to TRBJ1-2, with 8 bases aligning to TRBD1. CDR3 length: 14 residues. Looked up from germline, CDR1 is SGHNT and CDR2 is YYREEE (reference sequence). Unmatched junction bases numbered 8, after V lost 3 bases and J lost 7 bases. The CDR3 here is CASSWQDRAVGYTF. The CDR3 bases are TGTGCCAGCAGCTGGCAGGACAGGGCAGTTGGCTACACCTTC.

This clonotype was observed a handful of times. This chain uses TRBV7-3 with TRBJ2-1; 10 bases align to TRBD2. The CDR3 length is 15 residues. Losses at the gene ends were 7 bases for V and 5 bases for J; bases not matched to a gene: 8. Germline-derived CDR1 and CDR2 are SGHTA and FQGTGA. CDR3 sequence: CASTEPSGSHNEQFF. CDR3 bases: TGTGCCAGCACCGAACCTAGCGGGAGCCACAATGAGCAGTTCTTC.